These T cell receptor beta chains were read from a single sample in a study of T cells in Graves' hyperthyroidism and ophthalmopathy. TCRdb fed the multiplex PCR reads into MiXCR, producing one record per CDR3 protein. This table holds tens of thousands of distinct CDR3 sequences, just under 50% found once. Sequenced: blood. All receptors come from a woman aged 45-65 years with Graves' hyperthyroidism that later progressed to Graves' ophthalmopathy. Both conserved end residues are part of each CDR3. The order of the fields is V gene, D gene, J gene, clone size, CDR3 DNA, CDR3 protein. The D gene is left open where the match is weak. The size entry is marked missing in some rows and otherwise reads once, few, many or a size class.

v_gene: TRBV11-3
d_gene: NA
j_gene: TRBJ1-6
abundance: many
CDR3nt: TGTGCCAGCAGCTTTGGTGCAAAGGAGTCACCCCTCCACTTT
CDR3aa: CASSFGAKESPLHF

v_gene: TRBV20-1
d_gene: NA
j_gene: TRBJ2-2
abundance: many
CDR3nt: TGCAGTGCTAGCCAGGGGGCGGGGGCCGGGGAGCTGCTTTTT
CDR3aa: CSASQGAGAGELLF

v_gene: TRBV29-1
d_gene: NA
j_gene: TRBJ1-3
abundance: medium-sized
CDR3nt: TGCAGCGTTGGTCATCCCTCGAGCTCTGGAAACACCATATATTTT
CDR3aa: CSVGHPSSSGNTIYF

v_gene: TRBV6-4
d_gene: TRBD2
j_gene: TRBJ2-1
abundance: NA
CDR3nt: TGTGCCAGCAGTGACGGGACTAGTGGTGAGCAGTTCTTC
CDR3aa: CASSDGTSGEQFF

v_gene: TRBV4-3
d_gene: TRBD2
j_gene: TRBJ2-2
abundance: many
CDR3nt: TGCGCCAGCAGCCCCATCCTAGCGGCCGCGAACACCGGGGAGCTGTTTTTT
CDR3aa: CASSPILAAANTGELFF

v_gene: TRBV27
d_gene: NA
j_gene: TRBJ1-1
abundance: NA
CDR3nt: TGTGCCAGCAGTCTAACCGTGGAGGCTCAAGCTTTCTTT
CDR3aa: CASSLTVEAQAFF

v_gene: TRBV24-1
d_gene: TRBD2
j_gene: TRBJ2-2
abundance: many
CDR3nt: TGTGCCACCAGTGATTTATCTAGCGGGAGGGGCACCGGGGAGCTGTTTTTT
CDR3aa: CATSDLSSGRGTGELFF

v_gene: TRBV30
d_gene: NA
j_gene: TRBJ1-6
abundance: many
CDR3nt: TGTGCCTGGAGTAAGCAACAGGGAGCACCCCTCCACTTT
CDR3aa: CAWSKQQGAPLHF

v_gene: TRBV4-1
d_gene: TRBD1
j_gene: TRBJ2-5
abundance: once
CDR3nt: TGCGCCAGCAGCCAACCACAGGGACAGGGGCGCGAGACCCAGTACTTC
CDR3aa: CASSQPQGQGRETQYF

v_gene: TRBV24-1
d_gene: TRBD1
j_gene: TRBJ1-1
abundance: NA
CDR3nt: TGTGCCACCATCAGGACAGGGCATTTGAGTTGGACTGAAGCTTTCTTT
CDR3aa: CATIRTGHLSWTEAFF

v_gene: TRBV29-1
d_gene: TRBD1
j_gene: TRBJ2-7
abundance: NA
CDR3nt: TGCAGCGTTGGGACAGGGCTTTACGAGCAGTACTTC
CDR3aa: CSVGTGLYEQYF

v_gene: TRBV6-5
d_gene: TRBD2
j_gene: TRBJ2-7
abundance: many
CDR3nt: TGTGCCAGCAGTTACTCGATGGCGGGAGATTCCTACGAGCAGTACTTC
CDR3aa: CASSYSMAGDSYEQYF

v_gene: TRBV6-2/TRBV6-3
d_gene: TRBD2
j_gene: TRBJ2-5
abundance: NA
CDR3nt: TGTGCCAGCAGTCCTCAACTAGCGGTGTACCAAGAGACCCAGTACTTC
CDR3aa: CASSPQLAVYQETQYF

v_gene: TRBV4-3
d_gene: NA
j_gene: TRBJ1-3
abundance: many
CDR3nt: TGCGCCAGCAGCCAAGAAGGTCCGGGCTTGAGCTCTGGAAACACCATATATTTT
CDR3aa: CASSQEGPGLSSGNTIYF

v_gene: TRBV5-1
d_gene: TRBD1
j_gene: TRBJ2-7
abundance: NA
CDR3nt: TGCGCCAGCAGCTTGGGACAGGGGGCCAACACCGGGGAGCTGTACTTC
CDR3aa: CASSLGQGANTGELYF

v_gene: TRBV9
d_gene: NA
j_gene: TRBJ2-3
abundance: medium-sized
CDR3nt: TGTGCCAGCAGCGAAGACACAGATACGCAGTATTTT
CDR3aa: CASSEDTDTQYF

v_gene: TRBV10-1
d_gene: TRBD2
j_gene: TRBJ2-1
abundance: NA
CDR3nt: TGCGTCAGCAGTGAGTCGGGAGGGCCAGTGTACTACGATGAGCAGTTCTTC
CDR3aa: CVSSESGGPVYYDEQFF

v_gene: TRBV29-1
d_gene: TRBD1
j_gene: TRBJ1-4
abundance: NA
CDR3nt: TGCAGCGTCACAGGGGAGACTGTTGAAAAACTGTTTTTT
CDR3aa: CSVTGETVEKLFF

v_gene: TRBV7-9
d_gene: NA
j_gene: TRBJ2-3
abundance: many
CDR3nt: TGTGCCAGCAGCTTCTTTGATAGAACAGATACGCAGTATTTT
CDR3aa: CASSFFDRTDTQYF

v_gene: TRBV20-1
d_gene: NA
j_gene: TRBJ1-1
abundance: many
CDR3nt: TGCAGTGCTAGAGTAACCTCTGAAGCTTTCTTT
CDR3aa: CSARVTSEAFF

v_gene: TRBV3-1
d_gene: NA
j_gene: TRBJ2-2
abundance: many
CDR3nt: TGTGCCACCAGGACACCTACCGGGGAGCTGTTTTTT
CDR3aa: CATRTPTGELFF

v_gene: TRBV11-2
d_gene: NA
j_gene: TRBJ2-7
abundance: many
CDR3nt: TGTGCCAGCAACCAAGGGGCAGTTTCCTACGAGCAGTACTTC
CDR3aa: CASNQGAVSYEQYF

v_gene: TRBV6-1
d_gene: TRBD1
j_gene: TRBJ2-7
abundance: many
CDR3nt: TGTGCCAGCAGAAGGAATACCGGGACAGGAGCCTACGAGCAGTACTTC
CDR3aa: CASRRNTGTGAYEQYF

v_gene: TRBV4-3
d_gene: TRBD1
j_gene: TRBJ2-1
abundance: many
CDR3nt: TGCGCCAGCAGCCACCGAGGACAGGGCAATTACAATGAGCAGTTCTTC
CDR3aa: CASSHRGQGNYNEQFF

v_gene: TRBV20-1
d_gene: TRBD2
j_gene: TRBJ2-7
abundance: once
CDR3nt: TGCAGTGCTACATGGACTAGCGGGAATGGCGAACAGTACTTT
CDR3aa: CSATWTSGNGEQYF

v_gene: TRBV11-2
d_gene: NA
j_gene: TRBJ1-4
abundance: many
CDR3nt: TGTGCCAGCAGACTTAGTTCAGGAGCTAATGAAAAACTGTTTTTT
CDR3aa: CASRLSSGANEKLFF

v_gene: TRBV9
d_gene: TRBD1
j_gene: TRBJ2-3
abundance: many
CDR3nt: TGTGCCAGCAGCCAGACCATCGGACAGGGTAGCACAGATACGCAGTATTTT
CDR3aa: CASSQTIGQGSTDTQYF

v_gene: TRBV6-6
d_gene: TRBD1
j_gene: TRBJ1-3
abundance: many
CDR3nt: TGTGCCAGCAGAAGGGGACAGAGCTCTGGAAACACCATATATTTT
CDR3aa: CASRRGQSSGNTIYF

v_gene: TRBV19
d_gene: TRBD2
j_gene: TRBJ2-2
abundance: many
CDR3nt: TGTGCCAGTAGTCTACAAGCGGGAGGGCCTTCGGGGGAGCTGTTTTTT
CDR3aa: CASSLQAGGPSGELFF

v_gene: TRBV20-1
d_gene: TRBD2
j_gene: TRBJ2-7
abundance: NA
CDR3nt: TGCAGTGCAAAGCCTCCGGGACTATCCTACGAGCAGTACTTC
CDR3aa: CSAKPPGLSYEQYF

v_gene: TRBV2
d_gene: NA
j_gene: TRBJ1-4
abundance: once
CDR3nt: TGTGCCAGCAGCGTTCGTTCAGTGGAAAAACTGTTTTTT
CDR3aa: CASSVRSVEKLFF

v_gene: TRBV7-6
d_gene: NA
j_gene: TRBJ2-5
abundance: medium-sized
CDR3nt: TGTGCCAGCAGCTTACGCCAGCGGAGAACAGAGACCCAGTACTTC
CDR3aa: CASSLRQRRTETQYF

v_gene: TRBV5-4
d_gene: NA
j_gene: TRBJ2-3
abundance: many
CDR3nt: TGTGCCAGCAGCAAGACAGATACGCAGTATTTT
CDR3aa: CASSKTDTQYF

v_gene: TRBV9
d_gene: TRBD1
j_gene: TRBJ2-3
abundance: NA
CDR3nt: TGTGCCAGCAGCCCCCAGACAGGGTTTCGCACAGATACGCAGTATTTT
CDR3aa: CASSPQTGFRTDTQYF

v_gene: TRBV6-5
d_gene: NA
j_gene: TRBJ1-2
abundance: NA
CDR3nt: TGTGCCAGCAGCATGAACCCACAAATTAACTATGGCTACACCTTC
CDR3aa: CASSMNPQINYGYTF

v_gene: TRBV27
d_gene: NA
j_gene: TRBJ1-2
abundance: NA
CDR3nt: TGTGCCAGCAGCCAGACAGACAGTTCCTCCTATGGCTACACCTTC
CDR3aa: CASSQTDSSSYGYTF

v_gene: TRBV7-3
d_gene: TRBD2
j_gene: TRBJ2-5
abundance: NA
CDR3nt: TGTGCCAGCAGCCTCGGTGGGACTAGCGGAAACAATGAGACCCAGTACTTC
CDR3aa: CASSLGGTSGNNETQYF

v_gene: TRBV7-3
d_gene: NA
j_gene: TRBJ2-5
abundance: few
CDR3nt: TGTGCCAGCAGCTTAGGGGGGGCGGGCGAGACCCAGTACTTC
CDR3aa: CASSLGGAGETQYF

v_gene: TRBV29-1
d_gene: TRBD2
j_gene: TRBJ2-7
abundance: once
CDR3nt: TGCAGCGTAAAACTAGCGGGAGATGGGGTAGGAAGGGAGCAGTACTTC
CDR3aa: CSVKLAGDGVGREQYF

v_gene: TRBV7-3
d_gene: TRBD2
j_gene: TRBJ2-7
abundance: once
CDR3nt: TGTGCCAGCGGCGAACTAGCGGATCTACCCGGCTACGAGCAGTACTTC
CDR3aa: CASGELADLPGYEQYF

v_gene: TRBV12-3/TRBV12-4
d_gene: NA
j_gene: TRBJ2-5
abundance: many
CDR3nt: TGTGCCAGCAGTTTGGTCCAAGAGACCCAGTACTTC
CDR3aa: CASSLVQETQYF

v_gene: TRBV2
d_gene: NA
j_gene: TRBJ1-1
abundance: many
CDR3nt: TGTGCCAGCAATAAGGGGTTCGGAGCTGAAGCTTTCTTT
CDR3aa: CASNKGFGAEAFF

v_gene: TRBV11-2
d_gene: NA
j_gene: TRBJ1-1
abundance: many
CDR3nt: TGTGCCAGCAGCTTTACGGTGGCCGGCACTGAAGCTTTCTTT
CDR3aa: CASSFTVAGTEAFF

v_gene: TRBV5-1
d_gene: NA
j_gene: TRBJ2-1
abundance: NA
CDR3nt: TGCGCCAGCAGCTTCTCTCAGTACAATGAGCAGTTCTTC
CDR3aa: CASSFSQYNEQFF

v_gene: TRBV20-1
d_gene: NA
j_gene: TRBJ2-1
abundance: NA
CDR3nt: TGCAGTGCGTCAGGAGGGGGAGTTGAGCAGTTCTTC
CDR3aa: CSASGGGVEQFF

v_gene: TRBV4-1
d_gene: NA
j_gene: TRBJ2-1
abundance: many
CDR3nt: TGCGCCAGCAGCCAAGATCCCGGACAGTCCTACAATGAGCAGTTCTTC
CDR3aa: CASSQDPGQSYNEQFF

v_gene: TRBV20-1
d_gene: NA
j_gene: TRBJ2-3
abundance: many
CDR3nt: TGCAGTGCTTCCGGGGACTCCACAGATACGCAGTATTTT
CDR3aa: CSASGDSTDTQYF

v_gene: TRBV20-1
d_gene: NA
j_gene: TRBJ1-3
abundance: NA
CDR3nt: TGCAGTGCTTTGGGGGAGGGAAACGTCATATATTTT
CDR3aa: CSALGEGNVIYF

v_gene: TRBV20-1
d_gene: NA
j_gene: TRBJ2-1
abundance: NA
CDR3nt: TGCAGTGCCCACTCACCGGGGATCTATGGCTACAATGAGCAGTTCTTC
CDR3aa: CSAHSPGIYGYNEQFF

v_gene: TRBV5-4
d_gene: NA
j_gene: TRBJ1-1
abundance: many
CDR3nt: TGTGCCAGCAGCTGGGGTACGACAGCGAACACTGAAGCTTTCTTT
CDR3aa: CASSWGTTANTEAFF

v_gene: TRBV28
d_gene: NA
j_gene: TRBJ1-4
abundance: few
CDR3nt: TGTGCCAGCAGTTTATTTGGCGTTGGGACTATCGACAGCGAAAAACTGTTTTTT
CDR3aa: CASSLFGVGTIDSEKLFF

v_gene: TRBV7-7
d_gene: TRBD2
j_gene: TRBJ2-1
abundance: medium-sized
CDR3nt: TGTGCTAGCAGCTTAGGACTAGCGAGTAACAATGAGCAGTTCTTC
CDR3aa: CASSLGLASNNEQFF

v_gene: TRBV12-3/TRBV12-4
d_gene: TRBD1
j_gene: TRBJ1-2
abundance: many
CDR3nt: TGTGCCAGCAGTTTGCGGGCGAGGGGGCTTGGTGGCTACACCTTC
CDR3aa: CASSLRARGLGGYTF